Listed below are T cell receptor beta chains from one sample, sequenced in a study of HIV-infected children after antiretroviral therapy interruption. TCRdb used MiXCR to reprocess the 3' RACE reads, holding one entry per CDR3 protein. The table shows about 50,000 distinct CDR3 sequences, with around 4.1% occurring only once. This specimen was CD45RA+ CD4+ T cells from PBMCs, pooled from several time points, taken from a donor given antiretroviral therapy, either interrupted or continuous. These receptors all stem from a pool of human donors with HIV. Both conserved end residues are part of each CDR3. D genes are given only for firm matches. The listing skips clone size in some rows; elsewhere it reads once, few, many or a size class.

d_call,v_call,clone_size,j_call,cdr3_aa,cdr3_nt
-,TRBV27,few,TRBJ1-2,CASSLSGRGAGYTF,TGTGCCAGCAGTTTAAGCGGCAGGGGCGCAGGCTACACCTTC
-,TRBV6-1,many,TRBJ1-6,CASSEQGKSSPLHF,TGTGCCAGCAGTGAACAGGGAAAGTCTTCACCCCTCCACTTT
-,TRBV20-1,many,TRBJ2-2,CSAREGGNTGELFF,TGCAGTGCTAGAGAGGGTGGGAACACCGGGGAGCTGTTTTTT
TRBD2,TRBV12-3/TRBV12-4,many,TRBJ2-3,CASSKRAGEIGTDTQYF,TGTGCCAGCAGTAAGCGAGCGGGGGAGATAGGCACAGATACGCAGTATTTT
-,TRBV5-8,many,TRBJ1-3,CASSLLSTEYGNTIYF,TGTGCCAGCAGCTTGTTATCGACAGAATATGGAAACACCATATATTTT
-,TRBV7-2,many,TRBJ1-5,CASSRESVSAGWPQHF,TGTGCCAGCAGCCGGGAAAGTGTTTCTGCTGGGTGGCCCCAGCATTTT
TRBD2,TRBV19,few,TRBJ2-7,CASSIAGTSGYEQYF,TGTGCCAGTAGTATCGCCGGGACTAGCGGCTACGAGCAGTACTTC
TRBD1,TRBV10-2,medium-sized,TRBJ1-2,CASSELLQGNYGYTF,TGCGCCAGCAGTGAACTTCTACAGGGGAACTATGGCTACACCTTC
TRBD2,TRBV3-1,few,TRBJ2-2,CASSQSGITGELFF,TGTGCCAGCAGCCAGAGCGGGATCACCGGGGAGCTGTTTTTT
-,TRBV25-1,many,TRBJ1-1,CASRRNTEAFF,TGTGCCAGCCGGAGGAACACTGAAGCTTTCTTT
-,TRBV11-2,-,TRBJ2-2,CASSPGQGPNTGELFF,TGTGCCAGCAGCCCCGGCCAGGGGCCGAACACCGGGGAGCTGTTTTTT